These T cell receptor beta chains were read from a single sample in a study of T cell responses to AZD1222 COVID-19 vaccine. The protocol was immunoSEQ multiplex PCR, while the TCRdb copy is restricted to in-frame clones and leaves out a portion. The table has around 110,000 clones, around 92% seen once. The input for sequencing was peripheral blood, taken 28 days after the second AZD1222 dose. Every receptor here comes from an adult who received the AZD1222 COVID-19 vaccine. Both conserved end residues are part of each CDR3.

v_call: TRBV5-8; cdr3_aa: CASSLADRTWTGNTIYF
v_call: TRBV9; cdr3_aa: CASSPRLAILQETQYF
v_call: TRBV5-4; cdr3_aa: CASSMAGTGSYNEQFF
v_call: TRBV5-1; cdr3_aa: CASSLRQGGRDEQFF
v_call: TRBV28; cdr3_aa: CASSRTGTSGNTIYF
v_call: TRBV7-8; cdr3_aa: CASSLGGANSNQPQHF
v_call: TRBV3-1/TRBV3-2; cdr3_aa: CASSQDSQLAINEQFF
v_call: TRBV15; cdr3_aa: CATSRDLGGGYTF
v_call: TRBV28; cdr3_aa: CASVNLDGYTF
v_call: TRBV19; cdr3_aa: CASIGLRTNEQFF
v_call: TRBV4-1; cdr3_aa: CASSQSWTANGGPQHF
v_call: TRBV18; cdr3_aa: CASSPASGGTGELFF
v_call: TRBV6-5; cdr3_aa: CASSNSGPPYEQYF
v_call: TRBV14; cdr3_aa: CASSRSANYGYTF
v_call: TRBV5-1; cdr3_aa: CASSLVPGDYGYTF
v_call: TRBV20-1; cdr3_aa: CSALAPYEQYF
v_call: TRBV6-5; cdr3_aa: CASTAGDEQFF
v_call: TRBV24-1; cdr3_aa: CAVQDRRDPSAGELFF
v_call: TRBV6-5; cdr3_aa: CASGKSGGNTIYF
v_call: TRBV7-9; cdr3_aa: CASSLGQTLEAFF
v_call: TRBV7-2; cdr3_aa: CASSPWMNTEAFF
v_call: TRBV27; cdr3_aa: CASRGTSGYNEQFF
v_call: TRBV19; cdr3_aa: CASSIGVGNTEAFF
v_call: TRBV11-2; cdr3_aa: CASSLVPSNTEAFF
v_call: TRBV9; cdr3_aa: CASSSRGEGARDTQYF
v_call: TRBV6-2/TRBV6-3; cdr3_aa: CASSSTETNTEAFF
v_call: TRBV27; cdr3_aa: CASSPGTVIEKLFF
v_call: TRBV7-9; cdr3_aa: CASSSPGNRYEQYF
v_call: TRBV14; cdr3_aa: CASSQERTGIYNEQFF
v_call: TRBV6-6; cdr3_aa: CASIPSWGMNTEAFF
v_call: TRBV6-5; cdr3_aa: CASRGAVSGAHGYTF
v_call: TRBV5-1; cdr3_aa: CASSFRMAGAGNTIYF
v_call: TRBV6-5; cdr3_aa: CASRQTGTGELFF
v_call: TRBV4-3; cdr3_aa: CASSQGRNQETQYF
v_call: TRBV7-9; cdr3_aa: CASSSPLGQGGLYEQYF
v_call: TRBV15; cdr3_aa: CATSRSPKTEKLFF
v_call: TRBV7-2; cdr3_aa: CASSTGGPFNQPQHF
v_call: TRBV12-2; cdr3_aa: CASRWPGTETSDEQYF
v_call: TRBV5-1; cdr3_aa: CASSSSTHTDTQYF
v_call: TRBV13; cdr3_aa: CASSFENQETQYF
v_call: TRBV5-1; cdr3_aa: CASSLAPGADYEQYF
v_call: TRBV19; cdr3_aa: CASSIVSRAGNSYNEQFF
v_call: TRBV27; cdr3_aa: CASSWTGRVGETQYF
v_call: TRBV18; cdr3_aa: CASSPSGTGKVETQYF
v_call: TRBV7-2; cdr3_aa: CASSFFGNYGYTF
v_call: TRBV3-1/TRBV3-2; cdr3_aa: CASSPWTSGGPDPTDTQYF
v_call: TRBV19; cdr3_aa: CATRLGGLLDTEAFF
v_call: TRBV6-1; cdr3_aa: CASSALSKGGTDTQYF
v_call: TRBV9; cdr3_aa: CASSVGGGSYNEQFF
v_call: TRBV5-4; cdr3_aa: CASSFRQGGNTIYF
v_call: TRBV5-1; cdr3_aa: CASSPTSGPNEKLFF
v_call: TRBV5-4; cdr3_aa: CASSQKPGLSTDTQYF
v_call: TRBV15; cdr3_aa: CATTGLNSPLHF
v_call: TRBV20-1; cdr3_aa: CSASKGQANYGYTF
v_call: TRBV3-1/TRBV3-2; cdr3_aa: CASSPAGVGETQYF